This T cell receptor (beta chain) was found in a study of blood T cell repertoires in COVID-19 (dated by TCRdb to between 2020 and 2021). About the study as a whole: The collaborator samples originated in the United States, Italy and Spain and spanned the acute and convalescent phases of COVID-19. The prospective study material was composed of cDNA or gDNA derived from T cells, B-cell-depleted T cells, or PBMCs. Deeply sampled blood TCRbeta repertoires from subjects exposed to, actively infected with, or recovered from COVID-19 were included in the dataset. A freely available public database, intended as a resource for researchers studying the immune response to SARS-CoV-2, is where the repertoires were released. The samples were drawn from two sources: the first 160 participants of the ongoing ImmuneRACE study, and fewer than 1,500 subjects contributed by 6 global collaborators. A de-identified subject ID, COVID-19 status, age in years and sex were almost always included in the sample metadata. Where HLA class I and class II types were available, the types were taken from metadata supplied by the sample provider, not from assay-based typing. What the study reported, not specific to this receptor: Clinical and demographic metadata were provided uncurated, with the amount varying by source and participant.

Participants in the prospective study were aged about 18 to 100 years, lived in 24 United States geographic areas, and enrolled through a virtual design. In the prospective study, cohorts were assigned on the basis of participant-reported clinical history obtained from a screening survey and a study questionnaire. Recovered participants in ImmuneRACE Cohort 3 were defined by two consecutive negative NP/OP PCR tests, clearance by a healthcare professional, or resolution of symptoms. In the prospective study, whole blood, serum and a nasopharyngeal or oropharyngeal swab were collected from each participant by mobile phlebotomists. Participants in the prospective study had the option to provide additional blood draws and questionnaires over a roughly 2-month period. Prospective study blood samples were shipped either frozen or at room temperature before DNA extraction. Remarks on this clone: Its specific antigen is unknown. No much larger clone exists at a distance of one base, and base qualities are not known.

The immunoSEQ Assay, a bias-controlled multiplex PCR, was used to amplify TCRbeta CDR3 regions from genomic DNA. The source study handled its data this way. Within the assay, amplification of reference gene primers was used to estimate how many nucleated cells each sample contained. To quantify the absolute abundance of each unique TCRbeta CDR3 rearrangement, sequence reads were collapsed and filtered. For each sample, productive Simpson clonality was calculated by taking the square root of Simpson's diversity index across productive rearrangements. As stored in TCRdb, this immuneACCESS dataset retains in-frame rearrangements with V and J assigned. A fraction of the clones does not appear; measured against another copy, unresolved V genes explain less than half of the discrepancy, and the remainder lacks a known reason. That table supplies the V and J calls and clone size; D and trimming were determined from the DNA. Recorded for this sample are some 170,000 clones; around 80% of them occurred a single time. The ten largest make up about 16% of the sample.

The CDR1 and CDR2 encoded by the germline V gene are MNHEY and SVGAGI. The CDR3, cysteine through phenylalanine, is 14 amino acids long. Only the CDR3 part of the read is kept: 42 bases, read in frame from the first base. The germline ends are 16 bases apart after V is trimmed by 6 bases and J by 4 bases. This receptor was obtained from a man aged 50 to 60 who had recovered from COVID-19. Sequenced sample: PBMCs or T cells enriched from blood (not recorded which). This sequence uses TRBV6-5 and TRBJ2-7; a weak D assignment points to TRBD2 (7 bases agree). The CDR3: CASSRSKGGYEQYF. The bases are TGTGCCAGCAGCCGGAGTAAGGGGGGGTACGAGCAGTACTTC.